This entry concerns a single T cell receptor (beta chain). This specimen comes from a study of blood T cell repertoires in COVID-19. Study overall: Acute and convalescent COVID-19 specimens originated in the United States, Italy and Spain.

The CDR3 has 19 amino acids. Looked up from germline, CDR1 is SEHNR and CDR2 is FQNEAQ (reference sequence). J gave up 6 bases and V 5 bases, and 18 bases lay outside the gene matches. Enrolled during active infection, Seattle patients were then followed longitudinally. Per the original data handling: Amplified reference gene primers provided the basis for estimating nucleated cell counts. The assay was immunoSEQ multiplex PCR, and TCRdb's table has in-frame clones only and misses some. That table gives V, J and clone size, and the DNA gave D and trimming. The sample contains about 210,000 clones, roughly 85% of which appear only once.

The chain employs TRBV7-9 and TRBJ2-1; TRBD2 aligns across 11 bases. The receptor's source is a woman in her seventies with COVID-19, enrolled during active disease. Sample: peripheral blood. This CDR3 reads CASSRSGGAQILGSNEQFF. CDR3 coding DNA: TGTGCCAGCAGCCGTAGCGGGGGGGCCCAAATCTTAGGTAGCAATGAGCAGTTCTTC.